Presented here are 32 T cell receptor beta chains from one specimen sequenced in a study of shared clonotypes between healthy human individuals. Libraries were prepared by immunoSEQ multiplex PCR; TCRdb keeps only in-frame clonotypes and omits some of them. The sample lists about half a million clones; around 79% were seen once. Source material: PBMCs. These receptors all stem from a woman aged 40 to 50 in good health. Some clones in this sample may be carry-over from other donors' samples.

The rearrangement uses TRBV10-3 and TRBJ2-2; TRBD2 might be the D (6 bases). Trimming left V 10 bases short and J 4 bases short, with 22 bases between. Germline CDR1 reads ENHRY; CDR2 reads SYGVKD. There are 16 residues in the CDR3. The CDR3 DNA reads as TGTGCCAGCTGCCCGAGCCTGGGACTCATCACCGGGGAGCTGTTTTTT. The encoded protein is CASCPSLGLITGELFF.

This chain uses TRBV18 with TRBJ1-2; D unresolved. Germline values: CDR1 KGHSH, CDR2 LQKENI. The CDR3 extends over 14 amino acids. V was pared by 5 bases and J by 3 bases, with 13 bases between. The CDR3 loop is CASSDLGNDYGYTF. The DNA of the CDR3 is TGTGCCAGCTCAGACCTCGGGAATGACTATGGCTACACCTTC. The full variable domain, with the rest looked up from reference TRBV18 and TRBJ1-2, is NAGVMQNPRHLVRRRGQEARLRCSPMKGHSHVYWYRQLPEEGLKFMVYLQKENIIDESGMPKERFSAEFPKEGPSILRIQQVVRGDSAAYFCASSDLGNDYGYTFGSGTRLTVV.

This clone was recorded many times. The chain links TRBV6-4 to TRBJ2-3; D assignment may be TRBD1 or TRBD2 (5 bases each). Germline loops: CDR1 MRHNA, CDR2 SNTAGT. V was clipped by 0 bases and J by 4 bases, with 8 bases between them. This CDR3 has 14 residues. CDR3 coding DNA: TGTGCCAGCAGTGACTCAGGGGAGTCAGATACGCAGTATTTT. The encoded protein is CASSDSGESDTQYF.

The chain is built from TRBV30 and TRBJ2-5, with TRBD1 matching 8 bases. This CDR3 is 13 amino acids long. Germline-derived CDR1 and CDR2 are GTSNPN and SVGIG (reference sequence). The ends lost 6 bases at V and 2 bases at J; junction bases unmatched: 5. For the CDR3, the DNA is TGTGCCTGCAGGGGGCTGGGGCAAGAGACCCAGTACTTC. Amino acid sequence: CACRGLGQETQYF.

The J gene is TRBJ2-5, the V gene TRBV7-9, with 8 positions matching TRBD1. Germline CDR1 is SEHNR and CDR2 is FQNEAQ (reference sequence). This CDR3 spans 15 amino acids. The V and J ends lost 3 bases and 5 bases, in that order; junction bases with no gene match: 8. CDR3 bases: TGTGCCAGCAGCTTCCTTCAGGGGGCCTTGGAGACCCAGTACTTC. Translated: CASSFLQGALETQYF. Full variable domain (remainder filled in from reference TRBV7-9 and TRBJ2-5): DTGVSQNPRHKITKRGQNVTFRCDPISEHNRLYWYRQTLGQGPEFLTYFQNEAQLEKSRLLSDRFSAERPKGSFSTLEIQRTEQGDSAMYLCASSFLQGALETQYFGPGTRLLVL.

Concerning this clone itself: Additional DNA sequences in this sample encode the identical CDR3. CDR3 loop: CASSVRENQPQHF. CDR3 bases: TGTGCCAGTAGTGTCAGGGAAAATCAGCCCCAGCATTTT. The chain couples TRBV19 to TRBJ1-5; D is perhaps TRBD1 (5 bases). This CDR3 spans 13 amino acids. Trimming pared 5 bases from V and 4 bases from J, leaving 9 bases between. Germline-derived CDR1 and CDR2 are LNHDA and SQIVND (reference sequence).

The rearrangement joins TRBV7-6 to TRBJ2-1; possible D gene TRBD1, 6 bases. V was pared by 8 bases and J by 2 bases, with 7 bases between. CDR3 size: 12 residues. Germline V gene sequence: CDR1 SGHVS, CDR2 FNYEAQ. As DNA, the CDR3 is TGTGCCAGCGGGACAACCTACAATGAGCAGTTCTTC. This sequence encodes CASGTTYNEQFF.

The rearrangement links TRBV28 to TRBJ2-7, with 11 bases identical to TRBD2. The CDR3 covers 16 residues. The junction had 9 bases not matched to a gene; V was cut back by 5 bases and J by 3 bases. The germline CDR1 and CDR2 sequences are MDHEN and SYDVKM. The CDR3 DNA reads as TGTGCCAGCAGTACTGGGGGCCTAGCGGGAGGCTACGAGCAGTACTTC. Protein product: CASSTGGLAGGYEQYF.

The chain links TRBV5-4 to TRBJ2-3; the match to TRBD2 covers 14 bases. J gave up 5 bases and V 4 bases, and 9 bases lay outside the gene matches. The CDR3 sequence is 17 residues long. Germline CDR1 SGHNT, CDR2 YYREEE (reference sequence). This CDR3 is CASSVGTSGRGGDTQYF. In DNA form, the CDR3 reads TGTGCCAGCAGCGTCGGGACTAGCGGGAGAGGGGGAGATACGCAGTATTTT.

This chain uses TRBV19 with TRBJ2-7; 8 positions match TRBD1. This CDR3 comprises 15 residues. V dropped 4 bases and J dropped 4; count of bases not matched to a gene: 9. CDR1 is LNHDA and CDR2 is SQIVND in the germline V gene (reference sequence). The chain's CDR3 is CASSTPGGDGYEQYF. The CDR3 nucleotides are TGTGCCAGTAGTACCCCAGGGGGCGATGGGTACGAGCAGTACTTC.

The chain carries TRBV12-2 and TRBJ1-1. TRBV12-2 is labeled a pseudogene. CDR3 length equals 12 residues. Here the CDR3 DNA reads TGTGCAAGTCGCCTCGGGTACACTGAAGCTTTCTTT. This sequence encodes CASRLGYTEAFF.

In this sample, this clone turned up once. The genes are TRBV7-9 and TRBJ2-3, with 8 bases matching TRBD2. CDR1 and CDR2 (germline): SEHNR, FQNEAQ (reference sequence). The CDR3 sequence is 17 residues long. V shed 2 bases and J 4 bases; nucleotides not matched to a gene: 11. The CDR3 DNA reads as TGTGCCAGCAGCTTAAGATCTGCTAGCGGGCTGGCAGATACGCAGTATTTT. Amino acid sequence: CASSLRSASGLADTQYF.

J is TRBJ1-3 and V is TRBV6-6; maybe TRBD1 (5 bases). V was pared by 5 bases and J by 0 bases, with 11 bases between. Germline-derived CDR1 and CDR2 are MNHNY and SVGAGI (reference sequence). The CDR3 is made up of 15 amino acids. CDR3 DNA: TGTGCCAGCAGTGGTAGGGGCAACTCTGGAAACACCATATATTTT. Translated: CASSGRGNSGNTIYF.

The chain joins TRBV19 to TRBJ2-3; a possible D gene is TRBD2 (5 bases). This CDR3 has 14 residues. V gave up 4 bases and J gave up 0 bases, with 8 bases separating them. Germline CDR1 and CDR2: LNHDA and SQIVND (reference sequence). Here the CDR3 reads CASSTGLSTDTQYF. For the CDR3, the DNA is TGTGCCAGTAGTACCGGACTGAGCACAGATACGCAGTATTTT.

For this clone: One end of the junction does not line up with germline, which may come from a read error. The V call is TRBV7-3, the J call TRBJ2-7; the match to TRBD1 covers 7 bases. The CDR3 extends over 14 amino acids. The germline CDR1 and CDR2 sequences are SGHTA and FQGTGA. This chain's CDR3 is CASSFDRVSYGQYF. CDR3 bases: TGTGCCAGCAGCTTCGACAGGGTCTCCTACGGGCAGTACTTC.

This sequence joins TRBV10-3 and TRBJ2-2, with D tentatively TRBD1 (5 bases). Germline V gene sequence: CDR1 ENHRY, CDR2 SYGVKD. This CDR3 has 15 amino acids. Trimming stripped 2 bases from V and 3 bases from J, with 10 bases between. CDR3 bases: TGTGCCATCAGTGAGACAGGTGGTGACACCGGGGAGCTGTTTTTT. Its protein product is CAISETGGDTGELFF.

The V gene is TRBV11-2, the J gene TRBJ2-2; 15 positions match TRBD2. Germline CDR1 and CDR2: SGHAT and FQNNGV. V lost 4 bases, J lost 6 bases, and 6 bases stayed unmatched. The CDR3 is 17 residues long. The CDR3 DNA reads TGTGCCAGCAGCTGGCGGACTAGCGGGAGGGGTGCCGGGGAGCTGTTTTTT. It is translated as CASSWRTSGRGAGELFF. Based on the CDR3 plus reference TRBV11-2 and TRBJ2-2, the full variable domain is EAGVAQSPRYKIIEKRQSVAFWCNPISGHATLYWYQQILGQGPKLLIQFQNNGVVDDSQLPKDRFSAERLKGVDSTLKIQPAKLEDSAVYLCASSWRTSGRGAGELFFGEGSRLTVL.

J is TRBJ2-2 and V is TRBV6-1, with a weak D call TRBD2 (5 bases). Germline V gives CDR1 MNHNS, CDR2 SASEGT. There are 16 residues in the CDR3. V lost 2 bases and J 1 base, leaving 11 bases between the germline ends. The CDR3 region is CASSESGRGNTGELFF. CDR3 nucleotide sequence: TGTGCCAGCAGTGAATCAGGACGGGGGAACACCGGGGAGCTGTTTTTT.

This clone was seen only once. The CDR3 reads CASSTTFWEAGEQYF. CDR3 bases: TGTGCCAGTAGTACGACCTTCTGGGAGGCGGGGGAGCAGTACTTC. The chain couples TRBV19 to TRBJ2-7; D perhaps matches TRBD2 (6 bases). V was trimmed by 4 bases and J by 7 bases, leaving 20 bases between them. The CDR3 has 15 amino acids. Per germline, CDR1 LNHDA and CDR2 SQIVND (reference sequence).

This clone was recorded a few times. The V and J genes are TRBV4-3 and TRBJ2-3; either TRBD1 or TRBD2 may fit D (7 bases each). There are 17 residues in the CDR3. CDR1 is LGHNA and CDR2 is YSLEER in the germline V gene. Trimming cost V 0 bases and J 3 bases, with 16 bases left between them. CDR3 protein: CASSQDPAGGGTDTQYF. In DNA, the CDR3 is TGCGCCAGCAGCCAAGATCCGGCAGGGGGGGGGACAGATACGCAGTATTTT.

Here the CDR3 reads CASSSGTGTGGDSNQPQHF. The DNA for the CDR3 is TGTGCCAGCAGTTCGGGAACGGGGACAGGGGGGGACAGCAATCAGCCCCAGCATTTT. V is TRBV7-9 and J is TRBJ1-5, with 11 nucleotides matching TRBD1. V lost 6 bases and J lost 1; bases outside the gene matches: 14. The CDR3 contains 19 residues. CDR1 is SEHNR and CDR2 is FQNEAQ in the germline V gene (reference sequence).

This clone came up many times. V gene TRBV5-6 combines with J gene TRBJ2-7; 10 bases are a match to TRBD2. Trimming took 2 bases from V and 3 from J; bases not matched to a gene: 2. CDR1 and CDR2 from the germline V gene are SGHDT and YYEEEE. The CDR3 has 14 residues. CDR3 DNA sequence: TGTGCCAGCAGCTTAGGGACTAGCGTCTACGAGCAGTACTTC. Translation gives CASSLGTSVYEQYF.

The V call is TRBV28, the J call TRBJ1-3; perhaps TRBD1 as D (6 bases). The germline V gene encodes CDR1 MDHEN and CDR2 SYDVKM. This CDR3 region has 15 residues. V was clipped by 9 bases and J by 4 bases, with 19 bases between them. CDR3 sequence reads: CASTPLAGAGNTIYF. CDR3 DNA sequence: TGTGCCAGTACCCCCCTCGCAGGGGCGGGAAACACCATATATTTT.

A word on this clone: Other DNA sequences of this sample code for an identical CDR3. The V gene is TRBV5-1, the J gene TRBJ2-5; no reliable D call. V gave up 0 bases and J gave up 2 bases, with 5 bases separating them. Germline V gives CDR1 SGHRS, CDR2 YFSETQ. This CDR3 is 13 amino acids long. The CDR3 sequence: CASSLDRQETQYF. CDR3 in DNA: TGCGCCAGCAGCTTGGACAGACAAGAGACCCAGTACTTC.

The chain recombines TRBV5-1 with TRBJ2-2, with D possibly being TRBD1 (6 bases). Germline CDR1 is SGHRS and CDR2 is YFSETQ. V gave up 3 bases and J gave up 6 bases, with 12 bases separating them. This CDR3 contains 14 residues. The CDR3: CASSWGQGPGELFF. The CDR3 DNA follows: TGCGCCAGCAGCTGGGGGCAGGGACCCGGGGAGCTGTTTTTT.

The chain uses TRBV7-9 and TRBJ2-5; D not certain. CDR3 length equals 16 residues. Germline V gives CDR1 SEHNR, CDR2 FQNEAQ (reference sequence). The V and J ends lost 0 bases and 3 bases respectively, with 14 bases between them. The CDR3 is CASSLAGWTAKETQYF. CDR3 DNA: TGTGCCAGCAGCTTAGCGGGGTGGACGGCCAAAGAGACCCAGTACTTC.

This clone was detected a few times. The chain carries TRBV5-6 and TRBJ2-2; D might be TRBD2 (6 bases). The CDR3 is 15 residues long. Germline assignment: CDR1 SGHDT and CDR2 YYEEEE. Trimming shortened V by 0 bases and J by 0 bases, and 6 bases separated the two germline ends. The CDR3 region is CASSLAGANTGELFF. In DNA form, the CDR3 reads TGTGCCAGCAGCTTGGCGGGGGCGAACACCGGGGAGCTGTTTTTT.

The gene calls are TRBV28 and TRBJ1-1; D gene unclear. V was clipped by 8 bases and J by 0 bases, with 4 bases between them. Germline-derived CDR1 and CDR2 are MDHEN and SYDVKM. CDR3 size: 11 residues. CDR3 nucleotide sequence: TGTGCCAGCTTAATGAACACTGAAGCTTTCTTT. Its protein product is CASLMNTEAFF.

V gene TRBV2 combines with J gene TRBJ2-5, with D uncertain. Gene TRBJ2-7 matches the end of the DNA better, so the J call may be wrong. CDR1 and CDR2 from the germline V gene are SNHLY and FYNNEI. This CDR3 is built from 12 residues. This chain's CDR3 is CASSYDGYEQYF. CDR3 nucleotide sequence: TGTGCCAGCAGTTATGACGGCTACGAGCAGTACTTC.

The chain recombines TRBV5-4 with TRBJ2-4; D unresolved. V was clipped by 0 bases and J by 6 bases, with 10 bases between them. Germline loops: CDR1 SGHNT, CDR2 YYREEE (reference sequence). The CDR3 covers 14 residues. CDR3 loop: CASSLDWNSNIQYF. The CDR3 DNA sequence: TGTGCCAGCAGCTTGGACTGGAATTCAAACATTCAGTACTTC.

The gene calls are TRBV7-2 and TRBJ2-3; no clear D gene. The CDR3 consists of 14 residues. Trimming pared 7 bases from V and 3 bases from J, leaving 14 bases between. Germline V CDR1 and CDR2: SGHTA, FQGNSA. In DNA form, the CDR3 reads TGTGCCAGCACCCGGTTAGGCCAAACAGATACGCAGTATTTT. Residues: CASTRLGQTDTQYF. The full variable domain, completed using reference TRBV7-2 and TRBJ2-3, is GAGVSQSPSNKVTEKGKDVELRCDPISGHTALYWYRQSLGQGLEFLIYFQGNSAPDKSGLPSDRFSAERTGGSVSTLTIQRTQQEDSAVYLCASTRLGQTDTQYFGPGTRLTVL.

The rearrangement links TRBV7-8 to TRBJ2-1; TRBD2 matches at 7 bases. The V segment lost 1 base and the J segment 9 bases; nucleotides outside the gene matches: 3. Germline V gene lookup returns CDR1 SGHVS and CDR2 FQNEAQ. This CDR3 spans 13 amino acids. The DNA for the CDR3 is TGTGCCAGCAGCTTAGTTGCGGGAGCTGAGCAGTTCTTC. Its protein is CASSLVAGAEQFF.